The subject of this entry is one T cell receptor beta chain. Germline V gives CDR1 KGHSH, CDR2 LQKENI. This CDR3 is built from 15 residues. The V end lost 3 bases, the J end lost 6 bases, and 18 bases lay between the germline ends. Assay: immunoSEQ multiplex PCR; the TCRdb copy retains only in-frame clones and omits some. The sample has about 130,000 clones, 87% seen once. The data belong to a study of T cell responses to AZD1222 COVID-19 vaccine. This receptor was taken from an adult in good health. The chain is built from TRBV18 and TRBJ2-7; no firm D call. This specimen consisted of peripheral blood, obtained on day 0 of AZD1222 vaccination. The CDR3 nucleotides read TGTGCCAGCTCACCCCCGACCAATACCCCCTCCGAGCAGTACTTC. Its protein product is CASSPPTNTPSEQYF.